This T cell receptor (beta chain) was profiled in a study of cytomegalovirus exposure and HLA in healthy donors. Whole-study context: Later analysis reported that the approximately 120 validation repertoires shared the platform of the approximately 620 first-cohort repertoires. Study-level findings and limits: Reports showed the classifier diagnosing cytomegalovirus status with high specificity and sensitivity. Whilst most TCR sequences proved rare, a subset of public TCRs occurred across many donors. Cytomegalovirus-associated status was assigned to some 180 TCR beta chains.

Repertoires were generated with immunoSEQ multiplex PCR, while TCRdb's copy carries only in-frame clones and drops some. The sample has a few hundred thousand clones; 86% are singletons. Turning to this clone: The antigen is not known.

The CDR3 has 11 amino acids. Germline-derived CDR1 and CDR2 are MGHRA and YSYEKL. V shed 11 bases, J shed 4 bases, and the junction held 4 bases outside the gene matches. The TCR originated in a woman between 18 and 29 years old in good health and CMV-seronegative. The sequencing input was PBMCs. This chain connects TRBV4-1 to TRBJ1-2, with TRBD1 identical over 7 bases. The CDR3 DNA is TGCGCCGGGAGGACAGGCTATGGCTACACCTTC. This codes for CAGRTGYGYTF.